A selection of T cell receptor beta chains follows, all from one sample in a study of control samples from healthy donors and cancer patients. TCRdb's table, derived via immunoSEQ multiplex PCR, lists solely in-frame clones and lacks some. The sample yields about 120,000 clones, about 87% seen once. Sequencing was done on a sample of blood. The receptors stem from a man aged 30 to 39 in good health. Each CDR3 is given with its conserved first and last residue. D genes are given only for firm matches. Clone size is stated in some rows and not others, as once, few, many or a class when expanded.

d_gene,j_gene,v_gene,abundance,CDR3aa,CDR3nt
TRBD1,TRBJ2-7,TRBV24-1,NA,CATSDRGQGASYEQYF,TGTGCCACCAGTGACCGGGGACAGGGAGCCTCCTACGAGCAGTACTTC
NA,TRBJ2-3,TRBV9,NA,CASSVSLSTDTQYF,TGTGCCAGCAGCGTTAGTCTTAGCACAGATACGCAGTATTTT
TRBD2,TRBJ2-1,TRBV27,NA,CASSLQPAGSSYNEQFF,TGTGCCAGCAGTCTCCAACCAGCGGGGAGCTCCTACAATGAGCAGTTCTTC
NA,TRBJ1-3,TRBV11-1,once,CASSQGLQGRGNTIYF,TGTGCCAGCAGCCAAGGCTTACAGGGAAGAGGAAACACCATATATTTT
NA,TRBJ1-3,TRBV9,NA,CASSVEAPGRTGNTIYF,TGTGCCAGCAGCGTAGAGGCCCCTGGGAGGACTGGAAACACCATATATTTT
NA,TRBJ2-5,TRBV24-1,NA,CATSPSSKGYQETQYF,TGTGCCACCAGTCCAAGTTCCAAAGGGTACCAAGAGACCCAGTACTTC
NA,TRBJ2-3,TRBV7-2,NA,CASTPQRDYTQYF,TGTGCCAGCACTCCCCAACGTGACTATACGCAGTATTTT
NA,TRBJ1-6,TRBV11-2,once,CASSLVGHNSPLHF,TGTGCCAGCAGCTTAGTGGGCCATAATTCACCCCTCCACTTT
TRBD2,TRBJ2-2,TRBV24-1,NA,CATSSPGGSTGELFF,TGTGCCACCAGTTCACCGGGGGGTTCCACCGGGGAGCTGTTTTTT
NA,TRBJ2-5,TRBV5-1,NA,CASQGGNGETQYF,TGCGCCAGCCAAGGGGGGAACGGAGAGACCCAGTACTTC
TRBD1,TRBJ2-5,TRBV18,NA,CASSPPGQKETQYF,TGTGCCAGCTCACCTCCGGGACAGAAAGAGACCCAGTACTTC
TRBD1,TRBJ1-3,TRBV25-1,NA,CASRDSGGGNTIYF,TGTGCCAGCAGGGACTCAGGGGGTGGAAACACCATATATTTT
NA,TRBJ1-5,TRBV10-3,NA,CAISERGAEQPQHF,TGTGCCATCTCAGAACGTGGGGCGGAACAGCCCCAGCATTTT
NA,TRBJ2-1,TRBV7-2,NA,CASSFFNNEQFF,TGTGCCAGCAGCTTCTTTAACAATGAGCAGTTCTTC
NA,TRBJ2-1,TRBV7-6,NA,CASSLEAPAPPQEQFF,TGTGCCAGCAGCTTAGAGGCGCCGGCCCCCCCACAGGAGCAGTTCTTC
NA,TRBJ1-1,TRBV30,NA,CAWSVMVNTEAFF,TGTGCCTGGAGTGTCATGGTGAACACTGAAGCTTTCTTT
NA,TRBJ1-6,TRBV10-3,NA,CAITAGDNSPLHF,TGTGCCATCACTGCGGGAGATAATTCACCCCTCCACTTT
NA,TRBJ1-2,TRBV19,NA,CASSRTRYGYTF,TGTGCCAGTAGTAGGACGCGCTATGGCTACACCTTC
NA,TRBJ1-1,TRBV10-3,NA,CAMRQNTEAFF,TGTGCCATGCGTCAGAACACTGAAGCTTTCTTT
NA,TRBJ2-6,TRBV2,NA,CASSEAQMGLGGANVLTF,TGTGCCAGCAGTGAAGCGCAGATGGGTTTAGGTGGGGCCAACGTCCTGACTTTC
NA,TRBJ1-5,TRBV2,NA,CASRDTNQPQHF,TGTGCCAGCAGGGACACGAATCAGCCCCAGCATTTT
TRBD1,TRBJ1-5,TRBV6-5,NA,CASSLDRFLTQPQHF,TGTGCCAGCAGTTTGGACAGGTTCCTGACTCAGCCCCAGCATTTT
TRBD1,TRBJ2-7,TRBV18,NA,CASSPYTPGQGSYEQYF,TGTGCCAGCTCACCTTACACTCCGGGACAGGGGAGCTACGAGCAGTACTTC
NA,TRBJ1-1,TRBV2,NA,CASSAQGNTEAFF,TGTGCCAGCAGTGCTCAGGGGAACACTGAAGCTTTCTTT
NA,TRBJ1-5,TRBV2,NA,CASSEWSFSNQPQHF,TGTGCCAGCAGTGAGTGGTCCTTCAGCAATCAGCCCCAGCATTTT
NA,TRBJ1-1,TRBV19,NA,CACSLRGEGTEAFF,TGTGCCTGCTCTCTGAGGGGGGAAGGCACTGAAGCTTTCTTT
TRBD1,TRBJ2-2,TRBV10-3,NA,CAIAGQGGTGELFF,TGTGCCATCGCGGGACAGGGGGGGACCGGGGAGCTGTTTTTT
NA,TRBJ1-2,TRBV19,few,CASSRTITNYGYTF,TGTGCCAGTAGTAGGACCATCACGAACTATGGCTACACCTTC
NA,TRBJ2-2,TRBV10-1,many,CASSESQPGELFF,TGCGCCAGCAGTGAGTCACAACCCGGGGAGCTGTTTTTT
TRBD1,TRBJ1-2,TRBV27,NA,CASSLSAGFGQEYGYTF,TGTGCCAGCAGTTTATCGGCTGGTTTTGGACAGGAGTATGGCTACACCTTC
TRBD1,TRBJ2-5,TRBV24-1,NA,CATSDQGTGRETQYF,TGTGCCACCAGTGATCAAGGGACAGGGAGAGAGACCCAGTACTTC
TRBD1,TRBJ2-1,TRBV15,few,CATSSPGQGPPPSYNEQFF,TGTGCCACCAGCAGTCCGGGACAGGGGCCCCCGCCCTCCTACAATGAGCAGTTCTTC
NA,TRBJ1-5,TRBV30,once,CAWSRGSNQPQHF,TGTGCCTGGTCCCGGGGTAGCAATCAGCCCCAGCATTTT
NA,TRBJ1-2,TRBV24-1,NA,CATSPMGNYGYTF,TGTGCCACCAGCCCTATGGGTAACTATGGCTACACCTTC
TRBD1,TRBJ2-2,TRBV7-2,NA,CASSFTGGQGELFF,TGTGCCAGCAGCTTTACAGGGGGGCAGGGGGAGCTGTTTTTT
NA,TRBJ1-5,TRBV24-1,NA,CATSEPGLSNQPQHF,TGTGCCACCAGTGAACCTGGACTAAGCAATCAGCCCCAGCATTTT
NA,TRBJ1-3,TRBV30,NA,CAWNGPLFSGNTIYF,TGTGCCTGGAACGGCCCACTCTTCTCTGGAAACACCATATATTTT
NA,TRBJ1-6,TRBV28,NA,CASSLPRSPLHF,TGTGCCAGCAGTCTCCCCCGATCACCCCTCCACTTT
NA,TRBJ2-2,TRBV5-5,NA,CASSLGHSNTGELFF,TGTGCCAGCAGCTTGGGACACTCGAACACCGGGGAGCTGTTTTTT
TRBD1,TRBJ2-3,TRBV19,NA,CASSIGTGATDTQYF,TGTGCCAGTAGTATCGGGACAGGGGCGACAGATACGCAGTATTTT
NA,TRBJ1-5,TRBV24-1,NA,CATSDTDQPQHF,TGTGCCACCAGTGACACTGATCAGCCCCAGCATTTT
NA,TRBJ1-2,TRBV6-1,NA,CASSEEGGGGNYGYTF,TGTGCCAGCAGTGAAGAGGGGGGAGGGGGTAACTATGGCTACACCTTC
NA,TRBJ1-6,TRBV27,NA,CASRRQGYNSPLHF,TGTGCCAGCAGGCGGCAGGGCTATAATTCACCCCTCCACTTT
TRBD1,TRBJ2-3,TRBV19,once,CASSIASGTGGDTQYF,TGTGCCAGTAGTATAGCTAGTGGGACAGGGGGCGATACGCAGTATTTT
NA,TRBJ1-1,TRBV14,NA,CASSQERQVYTEAFF,TGTGCCAGCAGCCAAGAGAGACAGGTATACACTGAAGCTTTCTTT
NA,TRBJ1-2,TRBV25-1,once,CASSASRDNYGYTF,TGTGCCAGCAGTGCTAGCAGGGATAACTATGGCTACACCTTC
NA,TRBJ1-4,TRBV19,NA,CAGRINEKLFF,TGTGCCGGACGGATTAATGAAAAACTGTTTTTT